The clone carrying this T cell receptor beta chain was counted ten times or more. Its antigen remains unknown. Absence of ophthalmopathy progression within 18 months defined stable Graves' hyperthyroidism. The data are from a study of T cells in Graves' hyperthyroidism and ophthalmopathy. General study results and limits: Most clonotypes that expanded in the thyroid above 0.001 also showed up in blood.

Amplification targeted TCR beta CDR3 regions from RNA transcripts. HTBI primers drove first-round RT-PCR of the TCR CDR3. TCRdb re-called the multiplex PCR reads with MiXCR, one entry per CDR3 protein. The data show a few hundred thousand distinct CDR3 sequences, with about 16% seen just once and less than 35% held by the top ten. The V gene lost 0 bases and the J gene lost 0 bases, with 11 bases spanning the gap. The CDR3 contains 15 residues. Germline V gives CDR1 GTSNPN, CDR2 SVGIG (reference sequence). The clonotype comes from a woman aged 25 to 39 with Graves' hyperthyroidism. The chain employs TRBV30 and TRBJ1-2; the D is unclear. Sample: blood. The CDR3 reads CAWSVHGVPNYGYTF. In DNA, the CDR3 is TGTGCCTGGAGTGTACACGGGGTACCTAACTATGGCTACACCTTC.